Shown below are 7 T cell receptor beta chains from a single sample sequenced in a study. TCRdb redid the calling of the 5' RACE reads with MiXCR, one entry per CDR3 protein. The data show approximately 41,000 distinct CDR3 sequences, less than 30% seen once. Sequenced: memory CD4+ T cells sorted from a lymph node. The sample's subset: memory CD4+ T cells, CD4+CD45RO+CD25-. These receptors all stem from a female donor with breast cancer.

This clonotype has a handful of counts. This chain joins TRBV15 and TRBJ2-5; 13 nucleotides agree with TRBD2. V was clipped by 4 bases and J by 3 bases; unmatched bases: 8. From germline, CDR1 is LNHNV and CDR2 YYDKDF (reference sequence). The CDR3 runs 17 residues. CDR3 in amino acids: CATSTEGLAGVKETQYF. In nucleotides, the CDR3 is TGTGCCACCAGCACCGAAGGACTAGCGGGAGTGAAAGAGACCCAGTACTTC. The full variable domain, rest sourced from reference TRBV15 and TRBJ2-5, is DAMVIQNPRYQVTQFGKPVTLSCSQTLNHNVMYWYQQKSSQAPKLLFHYYDKDFNNEADTPDNFQSRRPNTSFCFLDIRSPGLGDTAMYLCATSTEGLAGVKETQYFGPGTRLLVL.

V gene TRBV20-1 combines with J gene TRBJ2-5; 7 nucleotides match TRBD2. This CDR3 spans 16 amino acids. Per the germline V gene, CDR1 is DFQATT and CDR2 is SNEGSKA (reference sequence). Trimming removed 5 bases from V and 5 bases from J; junction bases left unmatched: 17. The CDR3 bases are TGCAGTGCTCCCTTCCTTAGGACTAGGCGGGTCGAGACCCAGTACTTC. Translated: CSAPFLRTRRVETQYF.

On this clonotype: Likely a read error: the CDR3 ends without its conserved phenylalanine or tryptophan. The J gene is TRBJ2-5, the V gene TRBV28, with TRBD2 identical over 9 bases. The length of the CDR3 is 17 residues. V shed 5 bases, J shed 0 bases, and the junction held 10 bases outside the gene matches. In germline, CDR1 is MDHEN, CDR2 SYDVKM. The CDR3 region has the DNA TGTGCCAGCAGTGGATACGAGAGACTAGCGGACCAAGAGACCCAGTACCTC. The encoded protein is CASSGYERLADQETQYL.

The chain links TRBV20-1 to TRBJ2-3, with 11 bases aligning to TRBD2. The germline V gene encodes CDR1 DFQATT and CDR2 SNEGSKA (reference sequence). The CDR3 is 16 amino acids. After removal of 5 bases from V and 5 bases from J, the junction contained 12 bases not matched to a gene. DNA of the CDR3: TGCAGTGCTCCGTCGGGTAGCGGGGGGGCTGGAGATACGCAGTATTTT. Protein sequence: CSAPSGSGGAGDTQYF.

The chain couples TRBV4-1 to TRBJ1-5; D is possibly TRBD1 (5 bases). Germline CDR1 reads MGHRA; CDR2 reads YSYEKL. Deletions cut 4 bases from V and 9 bases from J, with 13 bases between. The CDR3 is made up of 13 amino acids. CDR3 DNA: TGCGCCAGCAGCCCCGGGGTTGGGGGGCCCCAGCATTTT. Translating it yields CASSPGVGGPQHF.

With regard to this clonotype: Just one base apart from a much larger clone, this may be a read error. This CDR3 fails to terminate in the conserved phenylalanine or tryptophan, so it likely reflects a read error. This chain joins TRBV5-1 and TRBJ2-1, with D possibly TRBD1 on 5 matching bases. Trimming stripped 4 bases from V and 10 bases from J, with 18 bases between. This CDR3 is 14 amino acids long. Germline loops: CDR1 SGHRS, CDR2 YFSETQ. The CDR3 coding sequence is TGCGCCAGCAGCCCAACCCCAGGGTCCCCCGAGCAGTTCTGC. Its protein product is CASSPTPGSPEQFC.

This clonotype was seen many times. CDR3 DNA: TGTGCCAGCAACTCCGGAGTGGACAATGAGCAGTTCTTC. It specifies CASNSGVDNEQFF. The V call is TRBV6-2 or TRBV6-3, the J call TRBJ2-1; D gene unclear. CDR3 length: 13 amino acids. Germline CDR1 reads MNHEY; CDR2 reads SVGEGT. The ends were cut back, 7 bases at V and 5 bases at J, with 12 bases in the middle.